This passage covers 13 T cell receptor beta chains from one sample sequenced in a study of blood T cell repertoires in COVID-19. The data were produced by immunoSEQ multiplex PCR, yet TCRdb's version contains in-frame clones alone and is incomplete. Of roughly 120,000 clones listed, around 74% are singletons. Sequenced: peripheral blood. The source is a man aged 80 or over with COVID-19, enrolled during active disease.

The gene calls are TRBV5-4 and TRBJ2-3; 8 bases line up with TRBD2. The CDR3 length is 16 residues. Per the germline V gene, CDR1 is SGHNT and CDR2 is YYREEE (reference sequence). The ends lost 0 bases at V and 1 base at J; junction bases unmatched: 4. The CDR3 region has the DNA TGTGCCAGCAGCTTGGGAGCGGGGGTACGCACAGATACGCAGTATTTT. Translated, it gives CASSLGAGVRTDTQYF.

This clone was counted only a few times. CDR3 loop: CASGDRRRSYEQYF. The CDR3 DNA reads TGTGCCAGCGGCGACAGGCGACGCTCCTACGAGCAGTACTTC. The rearrangement links TRBV27 to TRBJ2-7; perhaps TRBD1 as D (6 bases). Germline V lookup: CDR1 MNHEY, CDR2 SMNVEV (reference sequence). V lost 8 bases, J lost 0 bases, and 14 bases lay in between. The CDR3 is 14 amino acids.

The CDR3 reads CASLGQRGTQYF. The CDR3 nucleotides are TGTGCCAGTCTCGGACAGAGGGGGACCCAGTACTTC. The chain carries TRBV19 and TRBJ2-5, with D maybe TRBD1 (6 bases). Trimming cost V 8 bases and J 7 bases, with 14 bases left between them. CDR1 and CDR2 (germline): LNHDA, SQIVND (reference sequence). This CDR3 spans 12 amino acids.

V is TRBV3-1 (or the pseudogene TRBV3-2) and J is TRBJ2-7; TRBD2 might be the D (5 bases). Per the germline V gene, CDR1 is LGHDT and CDR2 is YNNKEL (reference sequence). This CDR3 is built from 14 residues. With 4 bases removed from V and 0 bases from J, the gap between germline ends came to 10 bases. CDR3: CASSRGLSSYEQYF. The CDR3 region has the DNA TGTGCCAGCAGCCGCGGACTGAGCTCCTACGAGCAGTACTTC.

J is TRBJ1-6 and V is TRBV19; D not certain. V was clipped by 7 bases and J by 5 bases, with 12 bases between them. Germline V gives CDR1 LNHDA, CDR2 SQIVND (reference sequence). The CDR3 consists of 14 residues. CDR3 DNA: TGTGCCAGTACGGAGGCCCGAGATAATTCACCCCTCCACTTT. Encoded protein: CASTEARDNSPLHF.

This clone has a handful of counts. The chain employs TRBV9 and TRBJ2-2, with 11 bases aligning to TRBD2. CDR1 and CDR2 (germline): SGDLS, YYNGEE. The CDR3 totals 18 residues. The V segment lost 0 bases and the J segment 4 bases; nucleotides outside the gene matches: 8. CDR3 bases: TGTGCCAGCAGCGTAGCTCAGGGACTAGCGGTCCCCACCGGGGAGCTGTTTTTT. Translating it yields CASSVAQGLAVPTGELFF.

The gene calls are TRBV28 and TRBJ2-7; 9 bases map to TRBD2. CDR1 MDHEN and CDR2 SYDVKM come from the germline V gene. V shed 1 base and J 2 bases; nucleotides not matched to a gene: 3. CDR3 length equals 15 residues. CDR3 loop: CASSLFSGGAYEQYF. The DNA for the CDR3 is TGTGCCAGCAGTTTATTTAGCGGGGGAGCCTACGAGCAGTACTTC.

The chain recombines TRBV6-5 with TRBJ1-1; 8 bases fit TRBD1. Germline V gene data show CDR1 as MNHEY and CDR2 as SVGAGI. V dropped 1 base and J dropped 6; count of bases not matched to a gene: 4. The CDR3 length is 14 residues. This CDR3 reads CASSYLDRGAEAFF. In DNA form, the CDR3 reads TGTGCCAGCAGTTACTTAGACAGGGGCGCTGAAGCTTTCTTT.

This clone was seen only once. The chain carries TRBV14 and TRBJ2-3; 7 bases line up with TRBD2. V was clipped by 4 bases and J by 1 base; unmatched bases: 17. The germline V gene encodes CDR1 SGHDN and CDR2 FVKESK. This CDR3 comprises 19 residues. CDR3 residues: CASSLLIGRGGSGTDTQYF. In DNA form, the CDR3 reads TGTGCCAGCAGCCTTTTGATCGGGCGAGGCGGGAGCGGCACAGATACGCAGTATTTT.

Concerning this clone: The junction differs from germline at one of its ends, possibly a read error. The J gene is TRBJ2-7, the V gene TRBV7-8, with D possibly being TRBD1 (6 bases). The CDR3 spans 13 residues. Germline V lookup: CDR1 SGHVS, CDR2 FQNEAQ. The CDR3 here is CASSYNPQGREDF. The CDR3 nucleotides are TGTGCCAGCAGCTACAATCCCCAGGGGCGAGAGGACTTC.

The DNA for the CDR3 is TGTGCCAGCAGTGAAGTCAGGACAGGGGGAACTAGCAATCAGCCCCAGCATTTT. It is translated as CASSEVRTGGTSNQPQHF. This chain links TRBV6-1 with TRBJ1-5; 10 nucleotides line up with TRBD1. CDR3 length: 18 amino acids. The germline V gene has CDR1 MNHNS and CDR2 SASEGT. The V segment lost 1 base and the J segment 0 bases; nucleotides outside the gene matches: 6.

This chain links TRBV19 with TRBJ1-4; a weak D match, TRBD1 (5 bases). V dropped 3 bases and J dropped 3 bases, with 14 bases sitting between them. Germline lookup yields CDR1 LNHDA and CDR2 SQIVND (reference sequence). The CDR3 totals 16 residues. CDR3 sequence reads: CASSIVLGTANEKLFF. The CDR3 DNA is TGTGCCAGTAGTATCGTCTTAGGGACTGCTAATGAAAAACTGTTTTTT.

CDR3 in DNA: TGTGCCAGCAGCCTGGACCGGACTTCCTTAGGCACAGATACGCAGTATTTT. It translates to CASSLDRTSLGTDTQYF. V gene TRBV3-1 (or the pseudogene TRBV3-2) combines with J gene TRBJ2-3; tentatively, D is TRBD2 (5 bases). Trimming left V 4 bases short and J 1 base short, with 18 bases between. Looked up from germline, CDR1 is LGHDT and CDR2 is YNNKEL (reference sequence). The CDR3 consists of 17 residues.